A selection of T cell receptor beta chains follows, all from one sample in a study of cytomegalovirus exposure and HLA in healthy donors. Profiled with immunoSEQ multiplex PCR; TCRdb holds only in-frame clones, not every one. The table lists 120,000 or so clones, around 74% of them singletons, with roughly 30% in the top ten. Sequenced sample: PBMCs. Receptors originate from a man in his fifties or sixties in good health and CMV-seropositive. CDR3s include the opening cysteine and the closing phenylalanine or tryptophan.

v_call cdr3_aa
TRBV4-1 CASSQRPRGRSYEQYF
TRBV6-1 CASSFTGYNEQFF
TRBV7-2 CASSLATSNYGYTF
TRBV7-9 CAPETEPNTGELFF
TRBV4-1 CASSHVQGPPEAFF
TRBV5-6 CASSLERGWGNQPQHF
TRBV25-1 CASCRGGCTEAFF
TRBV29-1 CSVVGGRAWYEQFF
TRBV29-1 CSASASTDTQYF
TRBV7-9 CSSSLNLGLAGATHYEQYF
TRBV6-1 CASRLETGGGYEQYF
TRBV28 CAIQPGQGTEAFF
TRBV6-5 CASSYRVNYGYTF
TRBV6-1 CASSETGTPTEAFF
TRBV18 CASSPRISTDTQYF
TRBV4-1 CASSRGGMILRGNTIYF
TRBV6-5 CASSGQGTGANVLTF
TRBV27 CASSLSGGTEAFF
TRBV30 CAWSGLAGYEQYF
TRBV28 CASSTRFGLSYEQYF